Listed below are T cell receptor beta chains from one sample, sequenced in a study of blood T cell repertoires in COVID-19. Clones were read by immunoSEQ multiplex PCR, and TCRdb kept only the in-frame ones, dropping some. The data show 55,000 to 75,000 clones, about 81% seen once. The sequenced sample was peripheral blood. All receptors derive from a human donor in a cohort sampled during active COVID-19. The CDR3 runs from the conserved cysteine through the conserved F or W. The order of the fields is J gene, V gene, clone size, CDR3 protein. Clone size is stated in some rows and not others, as once, few, many or a class when expanded.

j_call: TRBJ2-1
v_call: TRBV24-1
clone_size: -
cdr3_aa: CATSGQGASYNEQFF

j_call: TRBJ2-5
v_call: TRBV5-4
clone_size: once
cdr3_aa: CASSIQGQETQYF

j_call: TRBJ2-5
v_call: TRBV28
clone_size: -
cdr3_aa: CASRQGVETQYF

j_call: TRBJ2-1
v_call: TRBV11-2
clone_size: -
cdr3_aa: CASSLEAASSYNEQFF

j_call: TRBJ1-3
v_call: TRBV25-1
clone_size: -
cdr3_aa: CASSYRGGTGNTIYF

j_call: TRBJ1-1
v_call: TRBV30
clone_size: few
cdr3_aa: CACWELGAEAFF

j_call: TRBJ2-3
v_call: TRBV27
clone_size: -
cdr3_aa: CASCLSGRVGDTQYF

j_call: TRBJ2-1
v_call: TRBV11-2
clone_size: -
cdr3_aa: CASSLVVRPYNEQFF

j_call: TRBJ1-1
v_call: TRBV27
clone_size: -
cdr3_aa: CASSTRRGTEAFF

j_call: TRBJ2-1
v_call: TRBV2
clone_size: once
cdr3_aa: CASKGSNEQFF

j_call: TRBJ1-1
v_call: TRBV18
clone_size: -
cdr3_aa: CASSPRQGGTEAFF

j_call: TRBJ2-7
v_call: TRBV27
clone_size: -
cdr3_aa: CASSLYPGQSYEQYF

j_call: TRBJ2-2
v_call: TRBV13
clone_size: -
cdr3_aa: CASSPLGARVPGEPFF

j_call: TRBJ2-1
v_call: TRBV3-1/TRBV3-2
clone_size: -
cdr3_aa: CASSRGGMIQNEQFF

j_call: TRBJ1-1
v_call: TRBV28
clone_size: -
cdr3_aa: CASRLAGTGYTEAFF

j_call: TRBJ2-1
v_call: TRBV6-5
clone_size: -
cdr3_aa: CASSAGGEQFF

j_call: TRBJ2-1
v_call: TRBV4-2
clone_size: -
cdr3_aa: CASSQAGGGYNEQFF

j_call: TRBJ2-7
v_call: TRBV28
clone_size: -
cdr3_aa: CASSLGLSLSYEQYF

j_call: TRBJ1-2
v_call: TRBV2
clone_size: -
cdr3_aa: CASSGGDRAADGYTF

j_call: TRBJ1-1
v_call: TRBV7-2
clone_size: few
cdr3_aa: CASSFGGLLVEAFF

j_call: TRBJ1-1
v_call: TRBV4-1
clone_size: -
cdr3_aa: CASRGGSPEAFF

j_call: TRBJ1-4
v_call: TRBV4-1
clone_size: few
cdr3_aa: CASSLSTIGDEKLFF